The sequence of this T cell receptor (beta chain) was determined in a study of cytomegalovirus exposure and HLA in healthy donors (dated by TCRdb to 2017 to 2019). General notes on the study: An earlier analysis of some 550 of the donors reported 250 to 350 Gb of sequence data and some 100 million unique TCR beta sequences from roughly 180 million T cells. An early release covering about 600 HLA-typed donors comprised about 310 gigabases of sequencing data and around 80 million unique TCR sequences. Of the 350 to 450 genotyped donors, more than 75% were placed in the genetic ancestry cluster associated with self-reported Caucasian donors. The study was designed to test whether signatures of past pathogen exposure could be identified by cataloging public T cell receptors. Using immunosequencing, the study profiled T cell repertoires from 666 subjects and related those repertoires to cytomegalovirus serostatus. Besides the first cohort of around 700 subjects, a separate validation cohort made up of 120 different subjects was used. High-throughput TCR immunosequencing, statistical association of individual TCRs with disease status, and machine learning were combined to predict cytomegalovirus infection status. A later analysis re-examined previously published TCR beta repertoires from just over 650 donors and added high-resolution HLA genotyping to investigate patterns of TCR occurrence. The later analysis used no new phenotypic data to find candidate immune exposures, relying instead on TCR beta sequences and their occurrence across donors. An earlier analysis of more than 450 of the donors used high-throughput TCR beta sequencing to judge whether each TCR beta V gene segment behaved as functional or pseudogenic. Donor age, sex, ethnicity and CMV serostatus were compiled alongside the repertoire data. In a later genetic analysis, genome-wide SNP genotypes for about 55% of the roughly 670 donors were used, and that subset was treated as a discovery cohort. Every repertoire in the discovery cohort had been generated on one and the same sequencing platform. HLA typing included class I and class II loci at four-digit resolution. Typing coverage varied by locus: about 620-630 donors for A, B, C, DRB1 and DQB1; roughly 520 for DQA1; around 610 for DPA1; more than 450 for DPB1. About five DR-DQ haplotypes were treated as single units for association and clustering because of strong linkage in the cohort. On average, 235,054 unique TCR beta nucleotide sequences were sequenced per donor among fewer than 500 genotyped donors of the cohort, with around 19% of those sequences being non-productive. What the work shows at the level of the full study, not this receptor alone: A later genetic analysis associated a missense DCLRE1C variant with V-gene and J-gene trimming of TCR beta chains, and an independent cohort replicated the association. For the cohort, immune exposure information was limited to CMV serostatus. When HLA alleles, especially DR and DQ, strongly co-occurred, attributing TCR associations to individual alleles was difficult. In a later analysis, about 16,000 TCR beta sequences were associated with specific HLA alleles at a false discovery rate of 0.05. A later genetic analysis reported fewer N-insertions in productive TCRs among donors in an Asian-associated ancestry cluster than the approximately 700-donor mean. While some public TCRs were present in many individuals, most TCR sequences turned up only very rarely across donors. In an earlier analysis of fewer than 750 of the donors, most TCR beta V segments were observed in productive rearrangements about 87% or about 30% of the time, broadly matching IMGT annotations. The authors suggested that the approach could potentially be extended to other disease states and immunological phenotypes. This cohort had only TCR beta chains sequenced, and the lack of alpha or paired-chain data limited which features could be detected. HLA typing was unavailable for some donors at each locus, so association tests used only the typed subset. According to a later analysis, most CMV-associated TCR beta chains appeared to be HLA-restricted, and the HLA associations seemed to be driven largely by CMV exposure. A further reported finding was that TCR beta sequences accurately predicted the HLA-A and HLA-B alleles for most subjects in the first cohort. A few of the identified cytomegalovirus-associated TCR beta chains were confirmed in vitro to be specific for cytomegalovirus antigens. In a later analysis, HLA-associated TCR beta chains were found to be more clonally expanded and to have lower generation probabilities than equally common non-associated chains. Because counts were too low, about 18 rarely observed V segments, including chromosome 9 orphons, were left out of the earlier analysis of over 550 of the donors. In the study, around 150 TCR beta chains were listed as associated with cytomegalovirus. In a later analysis, TCR association rates were found to vary across HLA loci, with the most associated TCRs seen for DRB1 alleles and the fewest for HLA-C alleles. Cytomegalovirus status was reported to be diagnosed by the classifier with high specificity and sensitivity in both the original and validation cohorts. In a later analysis, several top co-occurrence clusters were reported to appear linked to parvovirus B19, influenza, CMV and Epstein-Barr virus. The presence/absence analyses assumed that sequencing depth was roughly uniform across donors, and that assumption may not be true. The 87-base-pair reads could not distinguish some IMGT-functional V segments, including TRBV6-2 and TRBV6-3, so those segments were excluded. Linkage disequilibrium might explain the correlated functional status among segregating V segments, but an unknown experimental factor could not be excluded. A group of highly shared sequence variants was considered likely to be a technical artifact of the sequencing pipeline.

In its sample, this clone was seen a few times. No cognate antigen has been identified for it. Within one base of it there is no much larger clone, and no base qualities were kept. The library was built by means of the immunoSEQ multiplex PCR assay. A mixture of 60 forward primers for TCR Vbeta segments and 13 reverse primers for TCR Jbeta segments was used in the multiplex PCR. Amplification of the CDR3 region of rearranged TCR beta genes was performed with a multiplex PCR assay on genomic DNA. The amplified TCR beta libraries were sequenced on the Illumina HiSeq System as 87-base-pair reads. The paper's processing steps were these. A later analysis tallied 75 million to 95 million unique TCR beta chains across the roughly 610 repertoires, and some 10 million of those chains were shared by two or more donors. Raw reads were error-corrected and collapsed into unique sequences by a nearest-neighbor algorithm in which closely related sequences were merged to remove PCR and sequencing errors. Alignment of CDR3 sequences to IMGT reference sequences was used to assign V, D and J gene segments. For a sequence to be retained, a match of at least six nucleotides was required to both a V gene segment and a J gene segment. Rearrangements were classified as productive when the CDR3 lacked stop codons and remained in frame with V and J, and all other rearrangements were classified as non-productive. Following IMGT convention, CDR3 was defined as the stretch from the second conserved V-encoded cysteine up to the conserved J-encoded phenylalanine. In an earlier analysis of roughly 580 of the donors, sequences lacking an unambiguous match to a single V gene segment were excluded. An earlier analysis of roughly 590 of the donors called V segments functional above 56.7% productive rearrangements and segregating when the between-donor standard deviation exceeded 5%. A statistical classification framework was built for diagnosing cytomegalovirus status from the catalog of TCR beta chain sequences. A later analysis assigned V and J genes by comparing TCR nucleotide sequences with IMGT/GENE-DB human TR gene sequences. Using the TCRdist pipeline, a later analysis assigned CDR3 sequences along with most-parsimonious VDJ recombination scenarios. A later analysis defined each TCR beta chain by its CDR3 amino acid sequence plus V-gene family, and excluded reads lacking a unique V-gene family. As a way to deal with suspected cross-contamination and a sequencing artifact, a later analysis dropped hundreds of nucleotide sequences that were highly shared and had low generation probability. For each public chain, a later analysis derived a clonal expansion index from normalized ranks of inferred template counts within each repertoire. Generation probabilities in a later analysis came from a VDJ recombination model fitted to out-of-frame rearrangements, and those results were checked against IGoR. Hypergeometric tests were used in a later analysis to score TCR-TCR, TCR-HLA and TCR-CMV co-occurrence, with a repertoire-size bias correction applied to the TCR pairs. To estimate false discovery rates, a later analysis permuted the HLA or CMV assignments 20 times. In a later analysis, co-occurring TCRs were grouped using DBSCAN, with TCRdist sequence similarity added in when clustering inside HLA-allele-positive subsets. Repertoires with fewer than 30,000 or more than 120,000 public chains, plus five repertoires with anomalous nucleotide sharing, were excluded from co-occurrence clustering. Entries here come from immuneACCESS through TCRdb and include only in-frame sequences with V and J called. Some clones fail to appear in such tables; in the studies checked, an unresolved V gene covers under half of the shortfall, and the cause of the remainder is unknown. V, J and clone size were drawn from that table, and D and trimming were deduced from the DNA. Here the sample has around 180,000 clones; roughly 83% occur a single time. Of the sample, about 0.25% is held by the ten largest clones.

Trimming leaves V shorter by 3 bases and J shorter by 5 bases, with the junction holding 8 bases beyond the gene matches. Spanning cysteine to phenylalanine, the CDR3 consists of 15 amino acids. Only the CDR3 region is kept as DNA, spanning 45 bases read in frame from base 1. The germline V gene supplies CDR1 MRHNA and CDR2 SNTAGT. The cohort comprised 550 to 700 healthy bone marrow donors. Cohort members were all nominally healthy when sampled, although unrecorded immune exposures were likely present. The donor was CMV seronegative and was included in the group of about 350 seronegative cohort members. Every donor gave a peripheral blood sample, and the peripheral blood mononuclear cells from that sample were used for TCR beta sequencing. Genomic DNA extraction from the blood cell samples was performed with the Qiagen DNeasy Blood Extraction Kit.

This TCR came from a boy aged 10-17 years in good health and CMV-seronegative. Rearrangement joined TRBV6-4 to TRBJ2-3; 7 central nucleotides agree with TRBD2. The sequenced sample consisted of PBMCs. In nucleotide form, the sequence is TGTGCCAGCAGTGAAGGAGGCGGGGGAGGAGATACGCAGTATTTT. Its protein product is CASSEGGGGGDTQYF.